This TCR beta chain was sequenced during a study of blood T cells in healthy people across ages. Per germline, CDR1 ENHRY and CDR2 SYGVKD. V dropped 10 bases and J dropped 3 bases, with 22 bases sitting between them. This CDR3 has 15 amino acids. Total RNA, at least 5.5 micrograms per sample, came from PBMCs. With respect to this clonotype: Its matching antigen is unknown.

A second PCR of roughly 7 to 11 cycles used a sample-barcoded 5' primer and a J-beta primer mix. TCRdb itself ran the 5' RACE reads through MiXCR, one entry per CDR3 protein. The data show about 1.1 million distinct CDR3 sequences, with 35% to 40% seen just once and roughly 13% held by the top ten. Study-wide points: Roughly linear declines in TCR beta diversity per million T cells occurred with age. Higher diversity, along with more naive CD4+ cells, distinguished long-lived donors from aged donors. The unknown donor CMV status may have confounded expanded clonotype changes.

Specimen: blood. The chain has TRBV10-3 and TRBJ2-7; possible D gene TRBD1, 8 bases. The source is a man aged 18 to 30 in good health. The CDR3 loop is CATGEGGTGNYEQYF. CDR3 coding DNA: TGTGCCACCGGAGAGGGGGGGACAGGTAACTACGAGCAGTACTTC.